These 15 T cell receptor beta chains were all obtained from the same sample, sequenced in a study of technical replicates of blood from a few donors. Clones were read by immunoSEQ multiplex PCR, and TCRdb kept only the in-frame ones, dropping some. The sample holds approximately 85,000 clones, 90% to 95% seen once. Sequenced material: T cells isolated from PBMCs. These receptors originate from a human donor in good health.

The sample holds a few counts of this clone. The rearrangement links TRBV4-1 to TRBJ1-6; D might be TRBD1 (6 bases). The CDR3 is 17 residues long. Germline-derived CDR1 and CDR2 are MGHRA and YSYEKL. Trimming stripped 3 bases from V and 9 bases from J, with 21 bases between. CDR3 in DNA: TGCGCCAGCAGCCATCCCGGCCAGCGGACAGATCCTTCACCCCTCCACTTT. It translates to CASSHPGQRTDPSPLHF.

The chain joins TRBV5-1 to TRBJ2-7; 7 positions agree with TRBD1. Germline-derived CDR1 and CDR2 are SGHRS and YFSETQ. V trimming: 4 bases; J trimming: 4 bases; junction bases outside the gene matches: 8. The CDR3 spans 14 residues. CDR3 coding DNA: TGCGCCAGCAGCCCCGGGACAGTATTATACGAGCAGTACTTC. Translating it yields CASSPGTVLYEQYF. Based on the CDR3 plus reference TRBV5-1 and TRBJ2-7, the full variable domain is KAGVTQTPRYLIKTRGQQVTLSCSPISGHRSVSWYQQTPGQGLQFLFEYFSETQRNKGNFPGRFSGRQFSNSRSEMNVSTLELGDSALYLCASSPGTVLYEQYFGPGTRLTVT.

V usage is TRBV6-5 and J usage is TRBJ1-3; possible D gene TRBD1, 5 bases. The CDR3 is 13 residues long. Germline CDR1 MNHEY, CDR2 SVGAGI. The V end was cut by 5 bases, the J end by 2 bases, with 7 bases between. The chain's CDR3 is CASSQGAGNTIYF. The DNA of the CDR3 is TGTGCCAGCAGTCAGGGTGCTGGAAACACCATATATTTT.

The chain recombines TRBV6-6 with TRBJ2-1; possible D gene TRBD2, 5 bases. This CDR3 contains 11 residues. Per the germline V gene, CDR1 is MNHNY and CDR2 is SVGAGI (reference sequence). Trimming stripped 2 bases from V and 9 bases from J, with 5 bases between. The CDR3 loop is CASSYRGEQFF. The CDR3 DNA reads TGTGCCAGCAGTTACCGGGGTGAGCAGTTCTTC.

The chain combines TRBV5-4 with TRBJ2-5; weak D call: TRBD2 (6 bases). The CDR3 consists of 15 residues. The germline gives CDR1 SGHNT, CDR2 YYREEE (reference sequence). V was clipped by 2 bases and J by 4 bases, with 15 bases between them. The CDR3 bases are TGTGCCAGCAGCTTTAGCGGAATCCCCCCAGAGACCCAGTACTTC. It translates to CASSFSGIPPETQYF.

This chain links TRBV4-2 with TRBJ2-5; D is perhaps TRBD2 (6 bases). The ends were cut back, 3 bases at V and 4 bases at J, with 15 bases in the middle. CDR3 length equals 15 residues. The germline V gene has CDR1 LGHNA and CDR2 YNFKEQ. The CDR3 is CASSQVSGVGETQYF. The CDR3 DNA is TGTGCCAGCAGCCAGGTATCGGGAGTAGGAGAGACCCAGTACTTC.

This clone occurred a few times. This chain links TRBV19 with TRBJ1-1, with 7 bases identical to TRBD1. Per the germline V gene, CDR1 is LNHDA and CDR2 is SQIVND (reference sequence). V gave up 4 bases and J gave up 1 base; unmatched junction bases: 9. The CDR3 length is 16 residues. The CDR3 DNA follows: TGTGCCAGTAGTACCAGACAGGGACTCGAGAACACTGAAGCTTTCTTT. It yields the protein CASSTRQGLENTEAFF.

This chain connects TRBV23-1 to TRBJ1-4, with D unclear. TRBV23-1 is assigned to the ORF class and has an uncertain function. Deletions cut 0 bases from V and 4 bases from J, with 9 bases between. This CDR3 region has 15 residues. The CDR3 reads CASSQSWRVNEKLFF. The CDR3 DNA is TGCGCCAGCAGTCAATCCTGGCGGGTTAATGAAAAACTGTTTTTT.

In DNA form, the CDR3 reads TGTGCCAGCAGCCCGACAGGGGATGGGTATGGCTACACCTTC. Its protein is CASSPTGDGYGYTF. This chain uses TRBV6-5 with TRBJ1-2, with 8 bases fitting TRBD1. In germline, CDR1 is MNHEY, CDR2 SVGAGI. The CDR3 consists of 14 residues. With 6 bases clipped from V and 5 bases from J, the junction kept 8 bases outside the gene matches.

The J gene is TRBJ2-2, the V gene TRBV25-1; D call uncertain. The germline V gene has CDR1 MGHDK and CDR2 SYGVNS. The CDR3 is made up of 14 amino acids. V shed 9 bases and J shed 3 bases, with 14 bases lying between them. CDR3 amino acids: CASTTYRDTGELFF. For the CDR3, the DNA is TGTGCCAGTACCACCTACAGAGACACCGGGGAGCTGTTTTTT.

The V call is TRBV18, the J call TRBJ2-3; 8 nucleotides agree with TRBD1. The CDR3 runs 15 residues. The V and J ends lost 4 bases and 2 bases, in that order; junction bases with no gene match: 5. Per the germline V gene, CDR1 is KGHSH and CDR2 is LQKENI. The CDR3: CASSRGQGDTDTQYF. As DNA, the CDR3 is TGTGCCAGCTCACGTGGACAGGGTGACACAGATACGCAGTATTTT.

V is TRBV2 and J is TRBJ2-7, with a possible D match to TRBD2 (6 bases). Per the germline V gene, CDR1 is SNHLY and CDR2 is FYNNEI. The CDR3 covers 11 residues. V was cut by 4 bases and J by 7 bases, with 8 bases left in between. CDR3: CASSGGREQYF. Here the CDR3 DNA reads TGTGCCAGCAGTGGTGGGAGGGAGCAGTACTTC.

The chain recombines TRBV4-2 with TRBJ1-4; the D gene is possibly TRBD1 (6 bases). V was trimmed by 0 bases and J by 8 bases, leaving 19 bases between them. The germline V gene has CDR1 LGHNA and CDR2 YNFKEQ. This CDR3 spans 17 amino acids. This chain's CDR3 is CASSQDWVHRVGEKLFF. CDR3 DNA: TGTGCCAGCAGCCAAGATTGGGTCCACAGGGTCGGAGAAAAACTGTTTTTT.

This chain links TRBV9 with TRBJ2-1; D possibly corresponds to TRBD2 (6 bases). Germline CDR1 is SGDLS and CDR2 is YYNGEE. The CDR3 consists of 13 residues. Trimming removed 2 bases from V and 6 bases from J, with 9 bases in between. The CDR3: CASSVRDSNEQFF. Here the CDR3 DNA reads TGTGCCAGCAGCGTCAGGGACTCCAATGAGCAGTTCTTC.

The chain uses TRBV11-3 and TRBJ2-2; perhaps TRBD2 as D (7 bases). The length of the CDR3 is 14 residues. CDR1 is SGHNT and CDR2 is YENEEA in the germline V gene. V shed 11 bases and J shed 6 bases, with 19 bases lying between them. CDR3 DNA: TGTGCCGTAAGAACAGGGAGGGTACCCGGGGAGCTGTTTTTT. It translates to CAVRTGRVPGELFF. Supplemented by reference TRBV11-3 and TRBJ2-2, the full variable domain reads EAGVVQSPRYKIIEKKQPVAFWCNPISGHNTLYWYLQNLGQGPELLIRYENEEAVDDSQLPKDRFSAERLKGVDSTLKIQPAELGDSAVYLCAVRTGRVPGELFFGEGSRLTVL.